A selection of T cell receptor beta chains follows, all from one sample in a study of T-cell memory formation after mild COVID-19. TCRdb re-called the 5' RACE reads with MiXCR, one entry per CDR3 protein. The table lists nearly 200,000 distinct CDR3 sequences, approximately 20% of them singletons. Sequenced sample: PBMCs or a T cell subset sorted from them (not recorded which). These receptors all come from an adult woman who had mild COVID-19 (a few samples of this study predate the infection). Cell type and time point are not known. Each CDR3 is given with its conserved first and last residue. The D gene is left open where the match is weak. Part of the rows lack a size; the others show once, few, many or a class for expanded clones.

d_gene: .; abundance: few; v_gene: TRBV5-1; j_gene: TRBJ2-7; CDR3nt: TGCGCCAGCAGCTTGGACAGCCGGACAGAAGCCTACGAGCAGTACTTC; CDR3aa: CASSLDSRTEAYEQYF
d_gene: .; abundance: .; v_gene: TRBV5-1; j_gene: TRBJ2-5; CDR3nt: TGCGCCAGCAGCTCCGGATCCGAGGTAGAGACCCAGTACTTC; CDR3aa: CASSSGSEVETQYF
d_gene: .; abundance: .; v_gene: TRBV29-1; j_gene: TRBJ2-2; CDR3nt: TGCAGCGTTTCCTTGGCTACTAGTGCCGGGGAGCTGTTTTTT; CDR3aa: CSVSLATSAGELFF
d_gene: .; abundance: .; v_gene: TRBV6-2/TRBV6-3; j_gene: TRBJ2-7; CDR3nt: TGTGCCAGCAGTTACGTGCGGACTAGGAGAGGACAGGGCTACTACGAGCAGTACTTC; CDR3aa: CASSYVRTRRGQGYYEQYF
d_gene: .; abundance: .; v_gene: TRBV5-1; j_gene: TRBJ1-6; CDR3nt: TGCGCCAGCAGCTCCGGGGTTGATTCACCCCTCCACTTT; CDR3aa: CASSSGVDSPLHF
d_gene: .; abundance: .; v_gene: TRBV30; j_gene: TRBJ1-2; CDR3nt: TGTGCCTGGAGTACGCAGGCCCTTTATGGCTACACCTTC; CDR3aa: CAWSTQALYGYTF
d_gene: .; abundance: many; v_gene: TRBV12-3/TRBV12-4; j_gene: TRBJ2-7; CDR3nt: TGTGCCAGCAGTCCGGGAGGGCAGGGGGACGAGCAGTACTTC; CDR3aa: CASSPGGQGDEQYF
d_gene: .; abundance: many; v_gene: TRBV9; j_gene: TRBJ2-7; CDR3nt: TGTGCCAGCAGCGAGACAGTATCCGTCAGCGAGCAGTACTTC; CDR3aa: CASSETVSVSEQYF
d_gene: TRBD1; abundance: .; v_gene: TRBV15; j_gene: TRBJ1-2; CDR3nt: TGTGCCACCAGCAGTCTAAAGACCGGGACAGGGTCAGCTAACTATGGCTACACCTTC; CDR3aa: CATSSLKTGTGSANYGYTF
d_gene: .; abundance: few; v_gene: TRBV6-5; j_gene: TRBJ1-5; CDR3nt: TGTGCCAGCAGTTTTCGGGAAGATCAGCCCCAGCATTTT; CDR3aa: CASSFREDQPQHF
d_gene: .; abundance: .; v_gene: TRBV6-2/TRBV6-3; j_gene: TRBJ2-7; CDR3nt: TGTGCCAGCAGTTTGAGCCATTACGAGCAGTACTTC; CDR3aa: CASSLSHYEQYF
d_gene: .; abundance: few; v_gene: TRBV10-3; j_gene: TRBJ1-1; CDR3nt: TGTGCCACCTCAATGAACACTGAAGCTTTCTTT; CDR3aa: CATSMNTEAFF
d_gene: .; abundance: few; v_gene: TRBV18; j_gene: TRBJ2-5; CDR3nt: TGTGCCAGCTCACCACCGTCATCCGGGGCGCAAGAGACCCAGTACTTC; CDR3aa: CASSPPSSGAQETQYF
d_gene: .; abundance: .; v_gene: TRBV5-4; j_gene: TRBJ2-7; CDR3nt: TGTGCCAGCAGCGCCCCTGGGGGGAAGAACGAGCAGTACTTC; CDR3aa: CASSAPGGKNEQYF
d_gene: .; abundance: .; v_gene: TRBV12-3/TRBV12-4; j_gene: TRBJ1-5; CDR3nt: TGTGCCAGCAGTTCCAGGGGAGGTCAGCCCCAGCATTTT; CDR3aa: CASSSRGGQPQHF
d_gene: .; abundance: .; v_gene: TRBV5-4; j_gene: TRBJ2-5; CDR3nt: TGTGCCAGCAGCGGTGGTGGTGGATCGAGAATCCAAGAGACCCAGTACTTC; CDR3aa: CASSGGGGSRIQETQYF
d_gene: TRBD1; abundance: .; v_gene: TRBV7-6; j_gene: TRBJ2-3; CDR3nt: TGTGCCAGCAGCTACCGACAGGGTTTCACAGATACGCAGTATTTT; CDR3aa: CASSYRQGFTDTQYF
d_gene: .; abundance: .; v_gene: TRBV7-8; j_gene: TRBJ1-4; CDR3nt: TGTGCCAGCAGCTTAAGGAGGGGCGTGCCTAGGGTGGCAACTAATGAAAAACTGTTTTTT; CDR3aa: CASSLRRGVPRVATNEKLFF
d_gene: .; abundance: .; v_gene: TRBV5-1; j_gene: TRBJ1-1; CDR3nt: TGCGCCAGCAGCTCCCCTGGGGGGTCGGGCACTGAAGCTTTCTTT; CDR3aa: CASSSPGGSGTEAFF
d_gene: TRBD1; abundance: .; v_gene: TRBV12-3/TRBV12-4; j_gene: TRBJ1-6; CDR3nt: TGTGCCAGCAGTCTGACAGGGAGCTCCTATAATTCACCCCTCCACTTT; CDR3aa: CASSLTGSSYNSPLHF
d_gene: .; abundance: few; v_gene: TRBV2; j_gene: TRBJ2-7; CDR3nt: TGTGCCAGCAGTGAGGATAGGAGCGTCTACGAGCAGTACTTC; CDR3aa: CASSEDRSVYEQYF
d_gene: .; abundance: .; v_gene: TRBV5-1; j_gene: TRBJ2-5; CDR3nt: TGCGCCAGCAGCTTGGTGACAGTCGGGGAGACCCAGTACTTC; CDR3aa: CASSLVTVGETQYF
d_gene: .; abundance: medium-sized; v_gene: TRBV12-3/TRBV12-4; j_gene: TRBJ2-7; CDR3nt: TGTGCCAGCAGCCCTAGCGACTTTACCAGAAAGTACTTC; CDR3aa: CASSPSDFTRKYF
d_gene: .; abundance: few; v_gene: TRBV7-9; j_gene: TRBJ2-6; CDR3nt: TGTGCCAGCATCCACTGGGGCTTCGCTGGGGCCAACGTCCTGACTTTC; CDR3aa: CASIHWGFAGANVLTF
d_gene: TRBD2; abundance: .; v_gene: TRBV24-1; j_gene: TRBJ2-5; CDR3nt: TGTGCCACCAGTTCCGGGCGGGGGGAGCTGGCCCAGTACTTC; CDR3aa: CATSSGRGELAQYF
d_gene: TRBD2; abundance: few; v_gene: TRBV3-1; j_gene: TRBJ2-2; CDR3nt: TGTGCCAGCAGCTATGGTCCCCTAGCGGGAGGCACAATGAACACCGGGGAGCTGTTTTTT; CDR3aa: CASSYGPLAGGTMNTGELFF
d_gene: TRBD2; abundance: .; v_gene: TRBV4-2; j_gene: TRBJ2-1; CDR3nt: TGTGCCAGCAGCCAAGGGCCCAGCGGGGGGGACAATGAGCAGTTCTTC; CDR3aa: CASSQGPSGGDNEQFF
d_gene: .; abundance: few; v_gene: TRBV12-3/TRBV12-4; j_gene: TRBJ1-2; CDR3nt: TGTGCCAGCAGTTTGAACGGTGGCTACACCTTC; CDR3aa: CASSLNGGYTF
d_gene: .; abundance: .; v_gene: TRBV11-2; j_gene: TRBJ1-1; CDR3nt: TGTGCCAGCAGCTCACGAATCCGGGACACTGAAGCTTTCTTT; CDR3aa: CASSSRIRDTEAFF
d_gene: .; abundance: few; v_gene: TRBV5-1; j_gene: TRBJ2-6; CDR3nt: TGCGCCAGCAGCTTGGTGGCAGGGCTAAAATCTGGGGCCAACGTCCTGACTTTC; CDR3aa: CASSLVAGLKSGANVLTF
d_gene: .; abundance: few; v_gene: TRBV7-9; j_gene: TRBJ1-1; CDR3nt: TGTGCCAGCAGCCGTGGGCAACAAGGGAGACCTACTGAAGCTTTCTTT; CDR3aa: CASSRGQQGRPTEAFF
d_gene: .; abundance: many; v_gene: TRBV2; j_gene: TRBJ2-3; CDR3nt: TGTGCCAGCATAAGGTCGCGGAGCGGAATAAGCACAGATACGCAGTATTTT; CDR3aa: CASIRSRSGISTDTQYF
d_gene: .; abundance: .; v_gene: TRBV5-1; j_gene: TRBJ2-7; CDR3nt: TGCGCCAGCAGCCCGACGACCTACGAGCAGTACTTC; CDR3aa: CASSPTTYEQYF
d_gene: .; abundance: .; v_gene: TRBV12-3/TRBV12-4; j_gene: TRBJ1-6; CDR3nt: TGTGCCAGCACCCCGGGGGGCCCTCCCCTGGTCTCACCCCTCCACTTT; CDR3aa: CASTPGGPPLVSPLHF
d_gene: TRBD2; abundance: few; v_gene: TRBV6-5; j_gene: TRBJ2-6; CDR3nt: TGTGCCAGCAGTTACCTAGCGGGAGGGTTAGCTGGGGCCAACGTCCTGACTTTC; CDR3aa: CASSYLAGGLAGANVLTF
d_gene: .; abundance: few; v_gene: TRBV7-9; j_gene: TRBJ1-1; CDR3nt: TGTGCCAGCAGCTTAGGAGGCAGGGGAGTTGAAGCTTTCTTT; CDR3aa: CASSLGGRGVEAFF
d_gene: .; abundance: few; v_gene: TRBV25-1; j_gene: TRBJ2-5; CDR3nt: TGTGCCAGCAGTGTTGGGCCGGCGAGGGAACAAGAGACCCAGTACTTC; CDR3aa: CASSVGPAREQETQYF
d_gene: .; abundance: .; v_gene: TRBV7-2; j_gene: TRBJ1-1; CDR3nt: TGTGCCAGCAGCTTAGAAAGGGGACTAGCTTTCTTT; CDR3aa: CASSLERGLAFF
d_gene: TRBD2; abundance: many; v_gene: TRBV5-1; j_gene: TRBJ2-3; CDR3nt: TGCGCCAGCAGCTACGTAGCGGGGCTCACAGATACGCAGTATTTT; CDR3aa: CASSYVAGLTDTQYF
d_gene: .; abundance: few; v_gene: TRBV20-1; j_gene: TRBJ1-1; CDR3nt: TGCAGAACAGGGTTCACTGAAGCTTTCTTT; CDR3aa: CRTGFTEAFF
d_gene: TRBD1; abundance: few; v_gene: TRBV5-1; j_gene: TRBJ2-7; CDR3nt: TGCGCCAGCAGCGGGACAGGGACCACAAGAGGGTACGAGCAGTACTTC; CDR3aa: CASSGTGTTRGYEQYF
d_gene: .; abundance: few; v_gene: TRBV24-1; j_gene: TRBJ2-1; CDR3nt: TGTGCCACCAGTGAGGGTTACGGTGAGCAGTTCTTC; CDR3aa: CATSEGYGEQFF
d_gene: .; abundance: few; v_gene: TRBV6-1; j_gene: TRBJ2-6; CDR3nt: TGTGCCAGCTTTAACGGAGGTCCTGGGGCCAACGTCCTGACTTTC; CDR3aa: CASFNGGPGANVLTF
d_gene: TRBD1; abundance: few; v_gene: TRBV6-2/TRBV6-3; j_gene: TRBJ1-1; CDR3nt: TGTGCCGGGTCTCAGGGACAGGGGGCTGAAGCTTTCTTT; CDR3aa: CAGSQGQGAEAFF
d_gene: .; abundance: few; v_gene: TRBV6-5; j_gene: TRBJ1-2; CDR3nt: TGTGCCAGCAGTTACATGACCCGTTTGCACTATGGCTACACCTTC; CDR3aa: CASSYMTRLHYGYTF
d_gene: .; abundance: .; v_gene: TRBV9; j_gene: TRBJ1-1; CDR3nt: TGTGCCAGCAGCGTCCGACAGAACACTGAAGCTTTCTTT; CDR3aa: CASSVRQNTEAFF
d_gene: TRBD2; abundance: few; v_gene: TRBV12-3/TRBV12-4; j_gene: TRBJ2-3; CDR3nt: TGTGCCAGCAGCCCCCTAGCGGGAGTTAGCACAGATACGCAGTATTTT; CDR3aa: CASSPLAGVSTDTQYF
d_gene: TRBD1; abundance: .; v_gene: TRBV10-3; j_gene: TRBJ1-4; CDR3nt: TGTGCCATCAAAAAAGACAGGGCGACTAATGAAAAACTGTTTTTT; CDR3aa: CAIKKDRATNEKLFF
d_gene: TRBD1; abundance: .; v_gene: TRBV28; j_gene: TRBJ2-5; CDR3nt: TGTGCCAGCAGGTCCCAGGGGGTTTTGGAGACCCAGTACTTC; CDR3aa: CASRSQGVLETQYF